The source of this TCR beta chain is a study of blood T cell repertoires in COVID-19. Study-level information: The United States, Italy and Spain provided the acute and convalescent COVID-19 samples. Sources were T cells, B-cell-depleted T cells, or PBMCs; the material itself was cDNA or gDNA.

The V and J ends lost 0 bases and 8 bases respectively, with 11 bases between them. The CDR3 is 14 amino acids. CDR1 GTSNPN and CDR2 SVGIG come from the germline V gene (reference sequence). Authors' processing steps: Amplification of reference gene primers was used by the study to estimate nucleated cell counts. Only in-frame clones appear in the TCRdb table, and some are missing; sequencing was by immunoSEQ multiplex PCR. Clone size and V and J calls were adopted from that table, with D and trimming inferred from the DNA. The repertoire consists of a few hundred thousand clones, with about four fifths occurring once and the leading ten covering less than 3.5%.

Sequenced sample: peripheral blood. The source of this sequence is a man aged 45-60 years with active or convalescent COVID-19. The J gene is TRBJ1-6, the V gene TRBV30; D may be TRBD1 (5 bases). The CDR3 DNA follows: TGTGCCTGGAGTGTGGGCAGGGAGGATTCACCCCTCCACTTT. Protein sequence: CAWSVGREDSPLHF.